The T cell receptor (beta chain) described here comes from a study of response to subunit inactivated influenza vaccine. Germline-derived CDR1 and CDR2 are MNHNS and SASEGT. This CDR3 spans 15 amino acids. Trimming shortened V by 6 bases and J by 8 bases, and 17 bases separated the two germline ends. TCRdb ran MiXCR on the RT-PCR reads and lists one entry per CDR3 protein. This sample has 500,000 or so distinct CDR3 sequences, with more than 15% found just once. Sequenced material: CD4+ T cells sorted from PBMCs, taken about 23 months after vaccination. The rearrangement links TRBV6-1 to TRBJ1-6; possibly TRBD1 for D (6 bases). The source of this sequence is a man aged 50 to 69 who received an inactivated influenza vaccine. This CDR3 reads CASRGLRGGHSPLHF. The CDR3 region has the DNA TGTGCCAGCAGGGGCCTCAGGGGAGGGCATTCACCCCTCCACTTT.